Listed here is a single T cell receptor beta chain. This clonotype showed up just a few times. The antigen it recognizes is unknown. Base-call qualities are not available, and no considerably larger clone is one nucleotide away. The germline V gene supplies CDR1 KGHSH and CDR2 LQKENI. The CDR3 runs 13 residues from the cysteine to the phenylalanine. Only the CDR3 part of the read is kept: 39 bases, read in frame from the first base. The junction carries 13 bases between V and J, which are trimmed by 3 bases and 7 bases respectively. The method was PCR. The run used an Illumina HiSeq 2500. TCRdb reprocessing: public reads trimmed at Q25 with fastp, clones called with MiXCR, in-frame beta chains kept. Rows are unified per CDR3 protein, each entry keeping the most common DNA and genes. The sample includes 13,000 or so distinct CDR3 sequences, with roughly 12% observed a single time. The top ten clonotypes cover 25% to 30% of the sample.

This sample is part of a study of CXCR3 chemokines and chemotherapy response in bladder cancer (dated by TCRdb to 2022 to 2024). Notes on the research overall: The study tested whether activity of the CXCR3 chemokine system within human bladder cancer tumors predicted response to chemotherapy.

This sample was obtained from a patient whose treatment included neoadjuvant chemotherapy. This clonotype was sampled from a human donor with bladder cancer that did not respond to neoadjuvant chemotherapy. This chain joins TRBV18 to TRBJ2-7, with the D call tentatively TRBD1 or TRBD2, each fitting 5 bases. The base sequence is TGTGCCAGCTCACCCGCGCAGGGAGAAGAGCAGTACTTC. It translates to CASSPAQGEEQYF.